These 15 T cell receptor beta chains came from one sample sequenced in a study of blood T cell repertoires in COVID-19. Profiling relied on immunoSEQ multiplex PCR, and the TCRdb table lists in-frame clones only, not all of them. The repertoire has 34,000 or so clones, roughly 90% of them found once; the top ten carry roughly two fifths. The sample consisted of peripheral blood. These TCRs come from a man between 60 and 75 years old with active or convalescent COVID-19.

This rearrangement joins TRBV7-9 to TRBJ2-2; 7 bases are shared with TRBD1. V lost 2 bases and J lost 4; bases outside the gene matches: 4. The CDR3 is made up of 15 amino acids. Germline V gene sequence: CDR1 SEHNR, CDR2 FQNEAQ (reference sequence). The chain's CDR3 is CASSLHRGGTGELFF. CDR3 nucleotide sequence: TGTGCCAGCAGCTTACACAGGGGTGGCACCGGGGAGCTGTTTTTT.

The chain employs TRBV28 and TRBJ1-6, with D perhaps TRBD1 (5 bases). Germline CDR1 reads MDHEN; CDR2 reads SYDVKM. The CDR3 runs to 16 residues. V lost 7 bases to trimming and J lost 0 bases, with 13 bases between them. The CDR3 sequence is CASNVGGSSYNSPLHF. DNA of the CDR3: TGTGCCAGCAACGTCGGGGGGAGCTCCTATAATTCACCCCTCCACTTT.

V is TRBV15 and J is TRBJ2-4, with D perhaps matching TRBD2 (6 bases). This CDR3 has 17 residues. The germline gives CDR1 LNHNV, CDR2 YYDKDF (reference sequence). Trimming removed 6 bases from V and 1 base from J, with 19 bases in between. CDR3 DNA: TGTGCCACCAGTTCCCTCGGTCGGGGGTTTGCCAAAAACATTCAGTACTTC. As protein: CATSSLGRGFAKNIQYF.

The V gene is TRBV7-6, the J gene TRBJ2-7; possible D gene TRBD1, 7 bases. V was shortened by 1 base and J by 5 bases, with 12 bases between the two germline ends. Looked up from germline, CDR1 is SGHVS and CDR2 is FNYEAQ. This CDR3 spans 14 amino acids. The CDR3 loop is CASSLEAGGNEQYF. Written as DNA, the CDR3 is TGTGCCAGCAGCTTAGAGGCAGGGGGGAACGAGCAGTACTTC.

V is TRBV7-6 and J is TRBJ2-7, with a possible D match to TRBD2 (7 bases). With 1 base removed from V and 0 bases from J, the gap between germline ends came to 16 bases. The germline gives CDR1 SGHVS, CDR2 FNYEAQ. The CDR3 totals 17 residues. The CDR3 loop is CASSLEGGGRNSYEQYF. The CDR3 nucleotides read TGTGCCAGCAGCTTAGAGGGAGGGGGACGGAACTCCTACGAGCAGTACTTC.

The chain employs TRBV4-1 and TRBJ2-1, with a weak D call TRBD2 (6 bases). Germline-derived CDR1 and CDR2 are MGHRA and YSYEKL. The ends were cut back, 4 bases at V and 8 bases at J, with 12 bases in the middle. CDR3 size: 13 residues. In DNA form, the CDR3 reads TGCGCCAGCAGCCTGAGAATAGCGGATGAGCAGTTCTTC. Its translation: CASSLRIADEQFF.

The J gene is TRBJ1-2, the V gene TRBV5-8, with 8 bases that match TRBD1. Germline lookup yields CDR1 SGHTS and CDR2 YDEGEE. Trimming at V came to 4 bases and at J to 2 bases, leaving 7 bases not matched to a gene. This CDR3 has 15 amino acids. CDR3 in amino acids: CASSLGTGTNYGYTF. The DNA of the CDR3 is TGTGCCAGCAGCCTGGGGACAGGCACCAACTATGGCTACACCTTC.

The V gene is TRBV9, the J gene TRBJ2-1; TRBD2 matches at 7 bases. The germline V gene encodes CDR1 SGDLS and CDR2 YYNGEE. The CDR3 covers 12 residues. The J segment lost 10 bases and the V segment lost 4 bases, leaving 5 bases of the junction unmatched. The CDR3 sequence is CASSLLAKEQFF. The CDR3 nucleotides read TGTGCCAGCAGCCTACTAGCGAAGGAGCAGTTCTTC.

V is TRBV30 and J is TRBJ1-2; 7 bases are shared with TRBD1. V lost 4 bases, J lost 9 bases, and 14 bases stayed unmatched. The CDR3 loop spans 14 amino acids. Germline V gene lookup returns CDR1 GTSNPN and CDR2 SVGIG (reference sequence). This CDR3 reads CAWNLNAGGERYTF. CDR3 sequence (DNA): TGTGCCTGGAATCTTAACGCAGGGGGAGAGCGCTACACCTTC.

The chain combines TRBV7-2 with TRBJ2-1, with a tentative D call TRBD2 (6 bases). In germline, CDR1 is SGHTA, CDR2 FQGNSA. This CDR3 region has 15 residues. V dropped 1 base and J dropped 0 bases, with 7 bases sitting between them. The CDR3 nucleotides are TGTGCCAGCAGCTTAGTAGCGGTCTCCTACAATGAGCAGTTCTTC. Translating gives CASSLVAVSYNEQFF.

This chain joins TRBV9 and TRBJ1-1; D may be TRBD1 (6 bases). The CDR3 contains 13 residues. V gave up 0 bases and J gave up 4 bases, with 7 bases separating them. CDR1 and CDR2 (germline): SGDLS, YYNGEE. CDR3 in amino acids: CASSVVGATEAFF. CDR3 coding DNA: TGTGCCAGCAGCGTAGTGGGGGCCACTGAAGCTTTCTTT.

J is TRBJ1-3 and V is TRBV4-1; D call uncertain. The CDR3 consists of 14 residues. Germline CDR1 and CDR2: MGHRA and YSYEKL. V lost 2 bases and J lost 1, with 6 bases in between. The CDR3: CASSQQRSGNTIYF. The CDR3 nucleotides are TGCGCCAGCAGCCAACAACGGTCTGGAAACACCATATATTTT.

The rearrangement joins TRBV6-6 to TRBJ2-3; TRBD2 matches at 8 bases. The V segment lost 4 bases and the J segment 2 bases; nucleotides outside the gene matches: 5. This CDR3 is built from 15 residues. Germline CDR1 is MNHNY and CDR2 is SVGAGI (reference sequence). The CDR3 loop is CASSLLAVTTDTQYF. The CDR3 nucleotides are TGTGCCAGCAGTTTACTAGCGGTTACCACAGATACGCAGTATTTT.

The gene calls are TRBV4-3 and TRBJ1-1, with 8 bases identical to TRBD1. V was clipped by 4 bases and J by 4 bases; unmatched bases: 8. CDR3 length: 15 amino acids. In germline, CDR1 is LGHNA, CDR2 YSLEER. CDR3 region: CASSRNRGWSTEAFF. The CDR3 DNA reads as TGCGCCAGCAGCCGGAACAGGGGGTGGTCCACTGAAGCTTTCTTT.

The gene calls are TRBV14 and TRBJ2-7, with a weak D call TRBD2 (5 bases). Germline-derived CDR1 and CDR2 are SGHDN and FVKESK. The CDR3 consists of 14 residues. Between the trimmed V and J ends, which lost 2 bases and 0 bases, there was a span of 8 bases. CDR3 bases: TGTGCCAGCAGCCAACAGCGGCACTCCTACGAGCAGTACTTC. Residues: CASSQQRHSYEQYF.